The clone carrying this TCR beta chain came up once. What it binds is not known. This entry comes from a study of T-cell reconstitution after alpha-beta-depleted transplantation in children. Overall study findings and caveats: Several hundred expanded graft clones reportedly supplied alpha-beta T cells about two months after transplant.

The ends lost 2 bases at V and 2 bases at J; junction bases unmatched: 5. Germline loops: CDR1 SGHDT, CDR2 YYEEEE. This CDR3 is 16 amino acids long. A library of TCRbeta sequences, prepared with unique molecular identifiers, was generated. MiXCR, run by TCRdb on the PCR reads, gives a single entry per CDR3 protein. This table has roughly 570,000 distinct CDR3 sequences, over 25% appearing once. The clonotype comes from a boy in the first two years of life with Wiskott-Aldrich syndrome, due to receive a stem cell transplant. The specimen was PBMCs, collected before TCRalphabeta/CD19-depleted stem cell transplant. This sequence joins TRBV5-6 and TRBJ2-7; 12 nucleotides match TRBD2. The DNA for the CDR3 is TGTGCCAGCAGCTTCCTAGCGGGAGGGATGACCTACGAGCAGTACTTC. Translation: CASSFLAGGMTYEQYF.